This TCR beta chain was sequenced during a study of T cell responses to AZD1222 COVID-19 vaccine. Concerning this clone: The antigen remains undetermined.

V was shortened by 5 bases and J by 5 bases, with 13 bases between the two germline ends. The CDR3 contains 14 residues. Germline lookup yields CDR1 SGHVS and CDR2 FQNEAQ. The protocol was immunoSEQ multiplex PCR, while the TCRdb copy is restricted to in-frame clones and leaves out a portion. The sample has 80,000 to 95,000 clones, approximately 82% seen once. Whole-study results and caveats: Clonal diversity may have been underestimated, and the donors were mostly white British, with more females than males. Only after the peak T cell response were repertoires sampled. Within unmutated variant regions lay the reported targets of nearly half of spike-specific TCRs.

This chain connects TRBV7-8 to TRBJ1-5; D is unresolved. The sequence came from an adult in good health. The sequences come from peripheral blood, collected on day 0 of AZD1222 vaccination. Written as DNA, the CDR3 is TGTGCCAGCAGCGTGACCGAGAGGGATCAGCCCCAGCATTTT. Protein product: CASSVTERDQPQHF.